The clone carrying this TCR beta chain was found many times. The target antigen is unknown. This sample is drawn from a study of T cell repertoires in cytomegalovirus infection. In the study overall: CMV infection and matching HLA type were both indicated by public TCR beta signatures. Regarding the study as a whole: HLA-C-restricted, CMV-specific TCR beta clonotypes were dominant ex vivo.

The germline V gene encodes CDR1 MGHRA and CDR2 YSYEKL. The length of the CDR3 is 18 residues. Trimming at V came to 0 bases and at J to 2 bases, leaving 10 bases not matched to a gene. TCRdb used MiXCR to reprocess the reads, holding one entry per CDR3 protein. The table includes over 200,000 distinct CDR3 sequences, about an eighth detected once. The source is a human donor in good health (CMV status not recorded). Some clones in this sample may be carry-over from other donors' samples. What was sequenced was PBMCs. The chain has TRBV4-1 and TRBJ1-2; 9 nucleotides line up with TRBD1. This CDR3 is CASSQEGTGKGLNYGYTF. CDR3 DNA: TGCGCCAGCAGCCAAGAAGGGACAGGGAAGGGCCTGAACTATGGCTACACCTTC.